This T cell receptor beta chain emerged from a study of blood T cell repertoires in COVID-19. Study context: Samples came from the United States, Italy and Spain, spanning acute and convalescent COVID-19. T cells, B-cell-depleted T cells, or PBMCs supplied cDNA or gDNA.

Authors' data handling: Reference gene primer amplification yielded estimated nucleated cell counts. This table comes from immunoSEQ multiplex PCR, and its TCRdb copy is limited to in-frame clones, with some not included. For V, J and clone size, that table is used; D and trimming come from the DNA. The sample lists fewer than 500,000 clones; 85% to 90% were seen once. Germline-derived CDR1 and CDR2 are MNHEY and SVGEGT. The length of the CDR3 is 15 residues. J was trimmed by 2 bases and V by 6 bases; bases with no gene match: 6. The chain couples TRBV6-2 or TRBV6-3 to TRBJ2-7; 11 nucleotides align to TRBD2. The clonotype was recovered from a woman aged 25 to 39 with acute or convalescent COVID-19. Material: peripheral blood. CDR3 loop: CASSLTSGGPYEQYF. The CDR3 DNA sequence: TGTGCCAGCAGCCTAACTAGCGGGGGACCCTACGAGCAGTACTTC.